The entry that follows covers one T cell receptor (beta chain) sequence. Its cognate antigen is unknown. This entry comes from a study of blood T cells in healthy people across ages. Next came a second PCR, run for about 7 to 12 cycles, which used a sample-barcoded 5' primer along with a J-beta primer mix. Every single cDNA molecule received a tag from a template-switch adaptor with 12 random nucleotides. TCRdb reanalysed the 5' RACE reads using MiXCR and keeps one entry per CDR3 protein. The table records 850,000 to 1,100,000 distinct CDR3 sequences, more than 30% of them present only once. The CDR3 is 13 amino acids. V gave up 6 bases and J gave up 2 bases, with 10 bases separating them. From germline, CDR1 is DFQATT and CDR2 SNEGSKA (reference sequence). Overall study results and limits: Comparison with aged donors showed that long-lived donors had more naive CD4+ cells and higher diversity.

The donors, aged roughly 6 to 100, were healthy Caucasians from Russia. Sequencing was done on a sample of blood. The chain is built from TRBV20-1 and TRBJ1-4; D may be TRBD1 (5 bases). The receptor's source is a man between 18 and 35 years old in good health. The CDR3 is CSAEGRTNEKLFF. The CDR3 DNA sequence: TGCAGTGCCGAGGGGCGGACTAATGAAAAACTGTTTTTT.